A selection of T cell receptor beta chains follows, all from one sample in a study of T cell responses to AZD1222 COVID-19 vaccine. Assay: immunoSEQ multiplex PCR; the TCRdb copy retains only in-frame clones and omits some. The sample comprises tens of thousands of clones, 70% to 90% of which are singletons, and approximately 12% rests with the top ten. Here the sequenced sample was peripheral blood, taken on day 0 of AZD1222 vaccination. The receptors were sampled from an adult in good health. Each CDR3 is given with its conserved first and last residue. D genes are given only for firm matches.

j_call v_call d_call cdr3_aa
TRBJ2-1 TRBV11-3 TRBD2 CASSFTSGGGGNEQFF
TRBJ2-5 TRBV5-1 . CASSLNSAGGETQYF
TRBJ1-6 TRBV6-2/TRBV6-3 . CASSLQGGNSPLHF
TRBJ2-7 TRBV5-8 TRBD1 CASSNRQGAEYF
TRBJ2-5 TRBV3-1/TRBV3-2 . CASRNVEETQYF
TRBJ2-7 TRBV6-4 TRBD1 CAASGQNYEQYF
TRBJ1-5 TRBV24-1 . CATCLRQPQHF
TRBJ2-3 TRBV2 TRBD2 CAVAGGRYTDTQYF
TRBJ2-3 TRBV10-3 . CAIGTSVTTDTQYF
TRBJ1-1 TRBV11-1 . CASSSGMNTEAFF
TRBJ2-7 TRBV4-2 . CASSQELYSYEQYF
TRBJ2-1 TRBV29-1 . CSVAGGLSNEQFF
TRBJ1-1 TRBV7-3 . CASSPPTRANTEAFF
TRBJ1-2 TRBV6-2/TRBV6-3 . CASSYEYYGYTF
TRBJ1-4 TRBV2 . CASSEGRSNEKLFF
TRBJ1-6 TRBV5-1 . CASSLGAPAASPLHF
TRBJ2-3 TRBV19 TRBD2 CASSMKRGPSTDTQYF
TRBJ2-3 TRBV4-1 TRBD2 CASSQNSGGSGTDTQYF
TRBJ1-4 TRBV29-1 TRBD1 CSVRTGGATNEKLFF
TRBJ2-3 TRBV11-3 . CASSQGLPTDTQYF
TRBJ2-2 TRBV2 . CASRSGQNTGELFF
TRBJ2-5 TRBV2 . CASSEARRKETQYF
TRBJ1-1 TRBV19 . CASSYRRDTEAFF
TRBJ2-6 TRBV13 . CASSLVKGLSGANVLTF
TRBJ1-1 TRBV9 . CASTLGVEVGTEAFF
TRBJ2-1 TRBV7-2 TRBD1 CASSLLRDRANEQFF
TRBJ1-2 TRBV4-2 . CASSHPGESSYGYTF
TRBJ1-2 TRBV4-2 TRBD1 CASSQDGTGGPGTF
TRBJ1-1 TRBV28 . CASSLVQTNTEAFF
TRBJ1-1 TRBV21-1 . CASSKEGAEAFF
TRBJ1-1 TRBV30 TRBD1 CAHALIPGQVNTEAFF
TRBJ1-4 TRBV6-2/TRBV6-3 . CASSYSSRKGTNEKLFF
TRBJ2-7 TRBV9 . CASSVGGNPYEQYF
TRBJ1-4 TRBV10-2 . CASKGQYNEKLFF
TRBJ2-5 TRBV7-7 . CASSKLGGQETQYF